This T cell receptor beta chain was captured by sequencing in a study of T cell repertoires in cytomegalovirus infection. Broader study findings: The cumulative frequency of public TCR beta families identified carriers of CMV plus the relevant HLA.

Via MiXCR, TCRdb re-called the reads, giving one row per CDR3 protein. In the table there are around 300,000 distinct CDR3 sequences, 20% to 25% of which are singletons. This clonotype showed up just a few times. Its antigen remains unidentified. CDR3 size: 15 residues. V was pared by 3 bases and J by 5 bases, with 17 bases between. Germline V CDR1 and CDR2: MNHEY, SMNVEV (reference sequence). The material sequenced was cultured PBMCs, taken from culture after CMV antigen stimulation. The TCR sequence derives from a human donor in good health (CMV status not recorded). Some clones in this sample may be carry-over from other donors' samples. The chain uses TRBV27 and TRBJ2-7; D may be TRBD2 (6 bases). The CDR3 nucleotides read TGTGCCAGCAGTTTGGGAGGTTCCGGGGACCACGAGCAGTACTTC. Translated: CASSLGGSGDHEQYF.